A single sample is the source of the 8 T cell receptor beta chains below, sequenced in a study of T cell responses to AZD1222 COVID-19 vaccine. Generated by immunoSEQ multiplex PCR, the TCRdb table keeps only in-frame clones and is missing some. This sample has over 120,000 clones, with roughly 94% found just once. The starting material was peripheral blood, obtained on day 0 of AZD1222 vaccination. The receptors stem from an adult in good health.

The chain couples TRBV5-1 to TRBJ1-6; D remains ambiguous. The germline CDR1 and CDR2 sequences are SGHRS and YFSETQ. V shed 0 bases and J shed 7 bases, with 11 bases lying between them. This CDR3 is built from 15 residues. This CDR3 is CASSLAPVVNSPLHF. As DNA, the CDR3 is TGCGCCAGCAGCTTGGCTCCGGTTGTCAATTCACCCCTCCACTTT.

The CDR3 here is CASSQDASLGQGSGNTIYF. The CDR3 region has the DNA TGCGCCAGCAGCCAAGATGCCTCTTTGGGACAGGGGTCTGGAAACACCATATATTTT. The genes are TRBV4-1 and TRBJ1-3, with 10 bases lining up with TRBD1. The trim removed 0 bases at V and 1 base at J, leaving 9 bases unmatched. Germline CDR1 reads MGHRA; CDR2 reads YSYEKL. There are 19 residues in the CDR3.

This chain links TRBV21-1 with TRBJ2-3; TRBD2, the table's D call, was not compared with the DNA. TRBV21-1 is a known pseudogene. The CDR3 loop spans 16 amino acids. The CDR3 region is CASSTLREARTDTQYF. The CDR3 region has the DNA TGTGCCAGCAGCACCCTCAGGGAGGCCAGGACAGATACGCAGTATTTT.

DNA for the CDR3: TGCGCCAGCAGGGCAAGGACAGGGGGCACTGAAGCTTTCTTT. Translating it yields CASRARTGGTEAFF. The rearrangement joins TRBV10-1 to TRBJ1-1; 10 bases line up with TRBD1. The CDR3 consists of 14 residues. CDR1 and CDR2 (germline): WNHNN, SYGVQD (reference sequence). After removal of 6 bases from V and 4 bases from J, the junction contained 5 bases not matched to a gene.

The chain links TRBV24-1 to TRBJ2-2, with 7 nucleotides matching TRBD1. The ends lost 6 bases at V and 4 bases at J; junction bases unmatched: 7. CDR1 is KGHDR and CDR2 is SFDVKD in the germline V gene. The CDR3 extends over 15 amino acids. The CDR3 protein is CATSLTGTITGELFF. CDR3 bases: TGTGCCACCAGTCTGACAGGGACGATCACCGGGGAGCTGTTTTTT.

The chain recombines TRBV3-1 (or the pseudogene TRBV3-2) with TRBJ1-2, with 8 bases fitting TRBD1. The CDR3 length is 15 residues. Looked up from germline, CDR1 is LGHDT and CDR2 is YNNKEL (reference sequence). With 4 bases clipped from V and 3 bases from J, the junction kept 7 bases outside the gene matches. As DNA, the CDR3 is TGTGCCAGCAGCCCAACAGGGGGTCCCTACTATGGCTACACCTTC. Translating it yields CASSPTGGPYYGYTF.

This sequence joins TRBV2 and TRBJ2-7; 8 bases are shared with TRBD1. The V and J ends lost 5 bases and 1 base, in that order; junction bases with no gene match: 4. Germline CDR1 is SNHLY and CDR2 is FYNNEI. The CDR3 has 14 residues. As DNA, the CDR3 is TGTGCCAGCAGTCGACAGGGGTTTTCCTACGAGCAGTACTTC. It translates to CASSRQGFSYEQYF.

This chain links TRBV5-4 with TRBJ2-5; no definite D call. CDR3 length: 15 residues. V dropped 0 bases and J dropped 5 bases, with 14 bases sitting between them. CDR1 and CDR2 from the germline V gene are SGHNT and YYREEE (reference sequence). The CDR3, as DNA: TGTGCCAGCAGCTTGGGAGGTGGTAGCAGGGAGACCCAGTACTTC. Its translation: CASSLGGGSRETQYF.